The 26 T cell receptor beta chains listed next were all sequenced from one sample in a study of T cells in women clearing cervical HPV infection. Profiled with immunoSEQ multiplex PCR; TCRdb holds only in-frame clones, not every one. This repertoire includes roughly 38,000 clones. The sequenced material came from blood buffy coat. Source of these receptors: a woman aged 18 to 75 with a cervical HPV16 infection that either progressed to CIN3+ or cleared (not recorded which).

To note about this clone: The read ends 3 residues before the CDR3 terminus; that terminus is restored from the germline J gene. This sequence joins TRBV5-8 and TRBJ1-5; D might be TRBD1 (5 bases). Germline-derived CDR1 and CDR2 are SGHTS and YDEGEE. Deletions cut 2 bases from V and 7 bases from J, with 13 bases between. This CDR3 has 14 amino acids. CDR3 bases read: TGTGCCAGCAGCTTAGGCAGGGAGAAGCAGCCC. It specifies CASSLGREKQP. The whole CDR3 is CASSLGREKQPQHF.

In regard to this clone: The CDR3 goes on 3 residues after the read ends, and that part is filled in from the germline J gene. The J gene is TRBJ2-1, the V gene TRBV10-1; 7 bases agree with TRBD2. Trimming took 7 bases from V and 8 from J; bases not matched to a gene: 11. The CDR3 is 14 amino acids. Per germline, CDR1 WNHNN and CDR2 SYGVQD (reference sequence). CDR3 bases read: TGCGCCAGCACCCAAGGCGGGAGATACGATGAG. This translates into CASTQGGRYDE. The complete CDR3 protein is CASTQGGRYDEQFF.

For this clone: The DNA ends 3 residues before the CDR3 does, and the rest of the CDR3 is filled in from the germline J gene. The chain joins TRBV27 to TRBJ2-7; 8 nucleotides line up with TRBD2. This CDR3 is 14 amino acids long. V lost 6 bases to trimming and J lost 0 bases; unmatched junction nucleotides: 4. Germline CDR1 MNHEY, CDR2 SMNVEV (reference sequence). CDR3 DNA, as far as it was read: TGTGCCAGCAGACTAGCGGAAAGCTCCTACGAG. The encoded protein is CASRLAESSYE. The entire CDR3 sequence reads CASRLAESSYEQYF.

In the case of this clone: Read sequence stops 3 residues before the CDR3 end, and the germline J gene provides the missing end. The chain uses TRBV16 and TRBJ2-2, with D tentatively TRBD1 (5 bases). CDR1 is KGHSY, CDR2 FQNENV, per germline. This CDR3 is 15 amino acids long. CDR3 DNA (partial): TGTGCCAGCAGCCAAATGACAGTCTCTAATGAAAAG. It specifies CASSQMTVSNEK. The entire CDR3 protein is CASSQMTVSNEKLFF.

In regard to this clone: The germline gene is not matched at one end of the junction; a read error may be the cause. The missing CDR3 end, 3 residues past where the read stops, is filled in from the germline J gene. The same CDR3 also results from other DNA sequences found in this sample. This chain joins TRBV5-1 and TRBJ1-3; D perhaps matches TRBD1 (5 bases). The CDR3 spans 16 residues. From germline, CDR1 is SGHRS and CDR2 YFSETQ. This CDR3 reads CASSPAGPSSGNTIYF. Incomplete CDR3 DNA: TGCGCCAGCAGCCCCGCAGGGCCGAGCTCTGGAAACACG.

Points on this clone: The read terminates 3 residues before the CDR3 end, so the remaining end is supplied by the germline J gene. The chain combines TRBV11-2 with TRBJ2-4; weak D call: TRBD2 (6 bases). CDR1 is SGHAT and CDR2 is FQNNGV in the germline V gene. This CDR3 region has 13 residues. CDR3 sequence: CASSLTGEETQYF. The DNA read from the CDR3 is TGTGCCAGCAGCTTGACGGGGGAAGAGACT.

To note about this clone: Sequencing ends 3 residues short of the CDR3 end; the germline J gene provides the rest. The gene calls are TRBV29-1 and TRBJ2-3; 10 bases line up with TRBD1. From germline, CDR1 is SQVTM and CDR2 ANQGSEA. CDR3 length equals 12 residues. Incomplete CDR3 DNA: TGCAGCGCCGGGACAGGGGAAGAGACG. Protein: CSAGTGEET. From start to end, the CDR3 is CSAGTGEETQYF.

As to this clone: Germline and junction disagree at one end, which may indicate a read error. The CDR3 end is not reached by the read, which stops 3 residues before it; the germline J gene fills it in. Distinct nucleotide sequences in the sample also encode this CDR3. The J gene is TRBJ1-3, the V gene TRBV7-7; tentative D call: TRBD1 (5 bases). This CDR3 has 17 amino acids. Looked up from germline, CDR1 is SSHAT and CDR2 is FNYEAQ (reference sequence). The CDR3 DNA, read in part, is TGTGCCAGCAGCCCCCTGGGGCACGAAAACTCTGGAAACACA. Residues: CASSPLGHENSGNT. The whole CDR3 protein is CASSPLGHENSGNTIYF.

About this clone: Coverage ceases 3 residues before the CDR3 finishes, and the germline J gene fills in the end. This chain uses TRBV13 with TRBJ2-5; 10 nucleotides line up with TRBD1. The CDR3 is 15 amino acids. CDR1 and CDR2 (germline): PRHDT, FYEKMQ (reference sequence). Trimming at V came to 5 bases and at J to 4 bases, leaving 7 bases not matched to a gene. This CDR3 reads CASSPRTGGRETQYF. The sequenced CDR3 bases are TGTGCCAGCAGCCCGCGGACAGGGGGGAGAGAGACC.

Points on this clone: The CDR3 end falls 3 residues outside the read, so it is completed with the germline J gene. The rearrangement links TRBV5-5 to TRBJ2-3; D uncertain. From germline, CDR1 is SGHKS and CDR2 YYEKEE (reference sequence). The CDR3 is 11 residues long. The CDR3 region is CASSVRETQYF. CDR3 bases read: TGTGCCAGCAGCGTCCGCGAGACG.

Comments on this clone: The read gets to within 3 residues of the CDR3 end, and the germline J gene fills in the rest. The genes are TRBV29-1 and TRBJ2-1; maybe TRBD2 (5 bases). Germline V gene sequence: CDR1 SQVTM, CDR2 ANQGSEA. Trimming took off 6 bases at V and 7 bases at J, with 16 bases between the two ends. This CDR3 spans 13 amino acids. The covered CDR3 bases are TGCAGCGTGGCGGGCCATGTTGCTAATGAG. Protein product: CSVAGHVANE. The whole CDR3 protein reads CSVAGHVANEQFF.

As to this clone: The DNA ends 3 residues before the CDR3 does, and the rest of the CDR3 is filled in from the germline J gene. This chain connects TRBV2 to TRBJ2-2; TRBD1 agrees at 8 bases. From germline, CDR1 is SNHLY and CDR2 FYNNEI. The CDR3 is made up of 17 amino acids. CDR3 sequence reads: CASSGAGGASGANVLFF. The part of the CDR3 DNA that was read is TGTGCCAGCAGTGGTGCAGGGGGCGCATCTGGGGCCAACGTG.

With regard to this clone: The sequence runs out 3 residues before the end of the CDR3; the remainder is reconstructed from the germline J gene. The chain uses TRBV19 and TRBJ1-6; no firm D call. The V end was cut by 5 bases, the J end by 8 bases, with 10 bases between. Per germline, CDR1 LNHDA and CDR2 SQIVND (reference sequence). The CDR3 is 13 amino acids. Incomplete CDR3 DNA: TGTGCCAGTAGTCAACTCGATGATTCACCC. This sequence encodes CASSQLDDSP. The CDR3 in its entirety is CASSQLDDSPLHF.

As regards this clone: Read sequence stops 3 residues before the CDR3 end, and the germline J gene provides the missing end. This sequence joins TRBV6-1 and TRBJ1-1; D perhaps matches TRBD1 (6 bases). The length of the CDR3 is 15 residues. Germline CDR1 is MNHNS and CDR2 is SASEGT. Incomplete CDR3 DNA: TGTGCCAGCAGTGAAAATGTGCAGGGGCAACGAGAA. This translates into CASSENVQGQRE. The whole CDR3 sequence reads CASSENVQGQREAFF.

Points on this clone: Read data end 3 residues before the CDR3 end; the end is taken from the germline J gene. The V and J genes are TRBV7-1 and TRBJ1-2; D not certain. TRBV7-1 is sorted into the ORF group, with uncertain function. The CDR3 consists of 20 residues. CDR3 sequence reads: CASSSNSGRTNSRSTDTYTF. Incomplete CDR3 DNA: TGTGCCAGCAGCTCGAACAGCGGGAGAACGAACTCGAGAAGCACAGATACC.

Details on this clone: The read is 3 residues too short to cover the CDR3 end, so that end is filled in from the germline J gene. The chain combines TRBV18 with TRBJ1-5; maybe TRBD1 (5 bases). Trimming cost V 4 bases and J 9 bases, with 19 bases left between them. This CDR3 is built from 15 residues. In germline, CDR1 is KGHSH, CDR2 LQKENI. The CDR3 DNA, read in part, is TGTGCCAGCTCACACCCGGGACTAGCACTGGCGCCC. The encoded protein is CASSHPGLALAP. From start to end, the CDR3 is CASSHPGLALAPQHF.

A note on this clone: The read terminates 3 residues ahead of where the CDR3 ends, so the germline J gene completes it. The V and J genes are TRBV29-1 and TRBJ1-2; 10 bases match TRBD1. The CDR3 consists of 13 residues. Germline V gene data show CDR1 as SQVTM and CDR2 as ANQGSEA. Partial CDR3 DNA: TGCAGCGTTGACCCGACAGGGGGCAAGGGC. Translating it yields CSVDPTGGKG. The CDR3 in its entirety is CSVDPTGGKGYTF.

Incomplete CDR3 DNA: TGTGCCAGCAGCGGCGCAGGGCCCTACGAC. Its protein is CASSGAGPYD. The whole CDR3 protein reads CASSGAGPYDYTF. V and J are TRBV7-2 and TRBJ1-2; TRBD1 might be the D (5 bases). The DNA ends 3 residues before the CDR3 does, and the rest of the CDR3 is filled in from the germline J gene. CDR3 length: 13 residues. CDR1 and CDR2 (germline): SGHTA, FQGNSA.

Concerning this clone: The read stops 3 residues short of the end of the CDR3; the missing end is completed from the germline J gene. This chain links TRBV7-9 with TRBJ2-3; D might be TRBD1 (5 bases). Germline CDR1 reads SEHNR; CDR2 reads FQNEAQ (reference sequence). This CDR3 spans 13 amino acids. Partial CDR3 DNA: TGTGCCAGCAGTTCAGGGTTGTATCAGCCG. It codes for CASSSGLYQP. The whole CDR3 sequence reads CASSSGLYQPQYF.

Points on this clone: The read terminates 3 residues ahead of where the CDR3 ends, so the germline J gene completes it. The J gene is TRBJ2-7, the V gene TRBV7-2; a weak D match, TRBD1 (6 bases). CDR1 is SGHTA and CDR2 is FQGNSA in the germline V gene. The CDR3 runs 14 residues. V shed 2 bases and J shed 5 bases, with 13 bases lying between them. CDR3 bases read: TGTGCCAGCAGCTTATGGTCAGGGGTCCACGAG. This sequence encodes CASSLWSGVHE. The full CDR3 sequence reads CASSLWSGVHEQYF.

On this clone itself: With the read ending 3 residues before the CDR3 end, the germline J gene is used to fill in that end. V and J are TRBV19 and TRBJ1-4; maybe TRBD1 (5 bases). The germline V gene encodes CDR1 LNHDA and CDR2 SQIVND (reference sequence). This CDR3 comprises 15 residues. The CDR3 loop is CASSISNSGANVLFF. Partial CDR3 DNA: TGTGCCAGTAGTATCTCCAACTCTGGGGCCAACGTA.

As concerns this clone: The read terminates 3 residues before the CDR3 end, so the remaining end is supplied by the germline J gene. The chain carries TRBV5-6 and TRBJ1-4, with 7 bases identical to TRBD1. After removal of 2 bases from V and 3 bases from J, the junction contained 4 bases not matched to a gene. CDR3 length equals 15 residues. Germline CDR1 reads SGHDT; CDR2 reads YYEEEE. The CDR3 sequence: CASSFRGDPNEKLFF. CDR3 DNA (partial): TGTGCCAGCAGCTTCAGGGGGGATCCTAATGAAAAA.

As regards this clone: From the germline J gene comes the end of the CDR3, since the read stops 3 residues before it. The V gene is TRBV5-1, the J gene TRBJ1-3, with 7 bases identical to TRBD1. Germline V gene lookup returns CDR1 SGHRS and CDR2 YFSETQ. This CDR3 contains 18 residues. V trimming: 4 bases; J trimming: 0 bases; junction bases outside the gene matches: 13. The CDR3 region is CASSPGQEAVPSGNTIYF. Partial CDR3 DNA: TGCGCCAGCAGCCCTGGACAGGAGGCGGTACCCTCTGGAAACACC.

Regarding this clone: The read gets to within 3 residues of the CDR3 end, and the germline J gene fills in the rest. V gene TRBV20-1 combines with J gene TRBJ2-3; 11 positions match TRBD2. The V and J ends lost 5 bases and 2 bases, in that order; junction bases with no gene match: 3. Germline V gene data show CDR1 as DFQATT and CDR2 as SNEGSKA (reference sequence). This CDR3 is 14 amino acids long. CDR3 bases read: TGCAGTGCTCGACTAGCGGGGCCCACAGATACG. The encoded protein is CSARLAGPTDT. In full, the CDR3 is CSARLAGPTDTQYF.

A word on this clone: The read falls 3 residues short of the CDR3 end, and the missing part is taken from the germline J gene. This chain uses TRBV5-4 with TRBJ1-2, with D perhaps matching TRBD1 (5 bases). The CDR3 sequence is 15 residues long. Germline CDR1 is SGHNT and CDR2 is YYREEE (reference sequence). CDR3 region: CASSRGVTGPYGYTF. Incomplete CDR3 DNA: TGTGCCAGCAGCCGGGGGGTGACGGGACCTTACGGC.

CDR3 DNA, as far as it was read: TGTGCCAGCAGTTTCGGCGGACAGGGGTCCCACTACGAG. This translates into CASSFGGQGSHYE. The entire CDR3 protein reads CASSFGGQGSHYEQYF. The chain carries TRBV28 and TRBJ2-7, with 9 bases aligning to TRBD1. Coverage ceases 3 residues before the CDR3 finishes, and the germline J gene fills in the end. V lost 3 bases and J lost 3; bases outside the gene matches: 9. Looked up from germline, CDR1 is MDHEN and CDR2 is SYDVKM. The CDR3 covers 16 residues.